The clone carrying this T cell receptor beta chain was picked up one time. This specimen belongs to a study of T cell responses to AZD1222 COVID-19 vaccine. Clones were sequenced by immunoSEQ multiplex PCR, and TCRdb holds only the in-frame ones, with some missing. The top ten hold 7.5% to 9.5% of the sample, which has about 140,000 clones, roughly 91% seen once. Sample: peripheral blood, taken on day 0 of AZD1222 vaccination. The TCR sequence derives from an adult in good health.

CDR3 loop: CASSSPPGFRQYF. DNA for the CDR3: TGTGCCAGCAGTTCGCCCCCAGGGTTCCGTCAGTACTTC. The gene calls are TRBV12-3 or TRBV12-4 and TRBJ2-7; tentative D call: TRBD1 (5 bases). V was clipped by 4 bases and J by 10 bases, with 17 bases between them. The CDR3 covers 13 residues.